This TCR beta chain was captured in a study of blood T cell repertoires in COVID-19. Profiled with immunoSEQ multiplex PCR; TCRdb holds only in-frame clones, not every one. The sample lists about 40,000 clones; about four fifths were seen once. The germline V and J ends were trimmed by 0 bases and 2 bases, with 9 bases remaining between them. The germline V gene has CDR1 LGHNT and CDR2 FRNRAP. This CDR3 is 15 amino acids long. This TCR was recovered from a woman aged 60-70 years with acute or convalescent COVID-19. V is TRBV12-5 and J is TRBJ2-3; tentative D call: TRBD2 (6 bases). Sequenced input: peripheral blood. CDR3: CASGLVAGPTDTQYF. The DNA for the CDR3 is TGTGCTAGTGGTTTGGTGGCGGGGCCCACAGATACGCAGTATTTT.